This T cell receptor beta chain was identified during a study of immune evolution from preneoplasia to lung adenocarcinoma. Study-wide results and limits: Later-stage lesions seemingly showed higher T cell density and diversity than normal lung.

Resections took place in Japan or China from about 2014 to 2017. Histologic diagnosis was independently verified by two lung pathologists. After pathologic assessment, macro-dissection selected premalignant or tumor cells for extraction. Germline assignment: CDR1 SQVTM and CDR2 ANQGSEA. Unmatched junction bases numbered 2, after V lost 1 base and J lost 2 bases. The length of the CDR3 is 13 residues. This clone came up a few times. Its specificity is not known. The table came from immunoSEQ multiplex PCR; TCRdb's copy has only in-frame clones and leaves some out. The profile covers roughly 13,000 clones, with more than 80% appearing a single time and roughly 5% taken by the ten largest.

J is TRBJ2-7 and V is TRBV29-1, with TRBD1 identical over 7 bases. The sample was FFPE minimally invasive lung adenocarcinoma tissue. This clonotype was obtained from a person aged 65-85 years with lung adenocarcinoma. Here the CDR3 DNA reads TGCAGCGTTGAAGGACAGGGTGCCTACGAGCAGTACTTC. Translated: CSVEGQGAYEQYF.